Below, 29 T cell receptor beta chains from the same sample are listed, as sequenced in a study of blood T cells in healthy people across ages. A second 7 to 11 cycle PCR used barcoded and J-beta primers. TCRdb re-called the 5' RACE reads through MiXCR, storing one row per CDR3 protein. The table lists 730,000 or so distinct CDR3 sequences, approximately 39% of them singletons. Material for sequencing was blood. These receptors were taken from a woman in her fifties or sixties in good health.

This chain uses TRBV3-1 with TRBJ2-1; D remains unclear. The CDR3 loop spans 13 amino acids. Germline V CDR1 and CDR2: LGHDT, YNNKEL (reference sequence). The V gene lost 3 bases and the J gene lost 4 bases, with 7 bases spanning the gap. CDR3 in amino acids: CASSQALYNEQFF. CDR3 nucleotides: TGTGCCAGCAGCCAGGCACTATACAATGAGCAGTTCTTC.

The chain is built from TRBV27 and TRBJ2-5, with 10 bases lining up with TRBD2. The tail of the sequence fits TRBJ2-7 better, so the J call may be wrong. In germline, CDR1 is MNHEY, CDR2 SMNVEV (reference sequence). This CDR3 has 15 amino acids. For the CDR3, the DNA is TGTGCCAGCAGTTCGCCTAGCGGGAGTAGGCCCGAGCAGTACTTC. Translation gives CASSSPSGSRPEQYF.

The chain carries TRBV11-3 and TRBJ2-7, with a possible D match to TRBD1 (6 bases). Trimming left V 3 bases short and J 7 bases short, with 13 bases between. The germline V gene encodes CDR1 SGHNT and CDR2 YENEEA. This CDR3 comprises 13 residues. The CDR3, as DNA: TGTGCCAGCAGCTTCGCACAGGGATTAGAGCAGTACTTC. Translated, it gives CASSFAQGLEQYF.

This chain's CDR3 is CSARPGLAGLETQYF. The CDR3 DNA follows: TGCAGTGCTAGACCGGGACTAGCGGGGTTGGAGACCCAGTACTTC. The gene calls are TRBV20-1 and TRBJ2-7; 13 nucleotides line up with TRBD2. TRBJ2-5 matches the DNA end more closely, so the J call is doubtful. Germline CDR1 reads DFQATT; CDR2 reads SNEGSKA (reference sequence). CDR3 length equals 15 residues.

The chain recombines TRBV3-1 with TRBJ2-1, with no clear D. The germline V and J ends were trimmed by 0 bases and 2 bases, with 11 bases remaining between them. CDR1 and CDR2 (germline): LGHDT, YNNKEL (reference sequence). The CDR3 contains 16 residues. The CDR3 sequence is CASSQEGQFPYNEQFF. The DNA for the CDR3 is TGTGCCAGCAGCCAAGAAGGTCAGTTCCCCTACAATGAGCAGTTCTTC.

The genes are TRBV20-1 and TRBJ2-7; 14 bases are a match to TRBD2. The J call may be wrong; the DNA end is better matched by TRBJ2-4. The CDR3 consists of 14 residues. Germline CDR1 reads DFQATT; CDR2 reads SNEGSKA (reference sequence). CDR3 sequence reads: CSVRLAGGRNIQYF. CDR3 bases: TGCAGTGTTCGACTAGCGGGAGGGAGGAACATTCAGTACTTC.

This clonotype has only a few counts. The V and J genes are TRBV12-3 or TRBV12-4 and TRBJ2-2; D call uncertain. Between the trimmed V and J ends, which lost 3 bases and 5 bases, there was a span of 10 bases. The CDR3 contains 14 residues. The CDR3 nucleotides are TGTGCCAGCAGTTTTAAAAGAGGAACCGGGGAGCTGTTTTTT. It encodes CASSFKRGTGELFF.

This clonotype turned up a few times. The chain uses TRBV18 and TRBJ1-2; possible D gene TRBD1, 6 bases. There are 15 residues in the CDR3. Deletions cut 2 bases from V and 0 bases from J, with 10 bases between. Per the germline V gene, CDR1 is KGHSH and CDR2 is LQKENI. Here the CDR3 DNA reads TGTGCCAGCTCACCAAACAGGGAAGCTAACTATGGCTACACCTTC. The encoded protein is CASSPNREANYGYTF.

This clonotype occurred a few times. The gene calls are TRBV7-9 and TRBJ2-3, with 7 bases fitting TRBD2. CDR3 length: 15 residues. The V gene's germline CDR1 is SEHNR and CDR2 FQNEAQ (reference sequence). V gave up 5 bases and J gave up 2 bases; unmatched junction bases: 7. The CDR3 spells CASSLSSGFTDTQYF. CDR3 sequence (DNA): TGTGCCAGCAGCCTATCTAGCGGATTCACAGATACGCAGTATTTT.

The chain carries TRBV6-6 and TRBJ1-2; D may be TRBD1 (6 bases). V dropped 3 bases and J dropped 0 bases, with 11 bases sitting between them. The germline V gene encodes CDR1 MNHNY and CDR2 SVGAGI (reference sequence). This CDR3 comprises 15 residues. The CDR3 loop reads CASSYGTHANYGYTF. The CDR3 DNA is TGTGCCAGCAGTTATGGGACACACGCTAACTATGGCTACACCTTC.

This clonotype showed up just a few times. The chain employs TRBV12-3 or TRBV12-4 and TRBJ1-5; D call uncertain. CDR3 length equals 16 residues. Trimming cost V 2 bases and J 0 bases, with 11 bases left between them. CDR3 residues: CASSLIQTYSNQPQHF. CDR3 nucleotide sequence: TGTGCCAGCAGTTTAATCCAGACCTATAGCAATCAGCCCCAGCATTTT.

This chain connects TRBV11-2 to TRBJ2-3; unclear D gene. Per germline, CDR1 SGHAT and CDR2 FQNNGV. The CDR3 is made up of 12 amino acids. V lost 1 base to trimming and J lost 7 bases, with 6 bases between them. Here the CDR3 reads CASSLGVNTQYF. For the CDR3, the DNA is TGTGCCAGCAGCTTAGGAGTGAATACGCAGTATTTT.

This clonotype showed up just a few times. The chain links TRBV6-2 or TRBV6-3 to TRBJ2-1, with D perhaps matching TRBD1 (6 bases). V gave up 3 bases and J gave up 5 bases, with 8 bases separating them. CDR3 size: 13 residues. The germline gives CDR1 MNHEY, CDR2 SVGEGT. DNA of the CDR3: TGTGCCAGCAGTTATTGGACAGACAATGAGCAGTTCTTC. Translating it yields CASSYWTDNEQFF.

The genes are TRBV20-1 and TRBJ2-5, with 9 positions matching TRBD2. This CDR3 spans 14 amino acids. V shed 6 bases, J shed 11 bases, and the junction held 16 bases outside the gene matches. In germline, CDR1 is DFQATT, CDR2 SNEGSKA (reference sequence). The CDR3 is CSAAWAGGLDEQYF. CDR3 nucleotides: TGCAGTGCCGCGTGGGCGGGGGGGCTGGATGAGCAGTACTTC.

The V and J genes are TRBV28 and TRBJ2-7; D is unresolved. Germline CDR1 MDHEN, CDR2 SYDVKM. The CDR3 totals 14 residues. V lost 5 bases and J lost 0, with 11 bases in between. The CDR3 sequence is CASSPDRFSYEQYF. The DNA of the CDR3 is TGTGCCAGCAGTCCTGACCGATTCTCCTACGAGCAGTACTTC.

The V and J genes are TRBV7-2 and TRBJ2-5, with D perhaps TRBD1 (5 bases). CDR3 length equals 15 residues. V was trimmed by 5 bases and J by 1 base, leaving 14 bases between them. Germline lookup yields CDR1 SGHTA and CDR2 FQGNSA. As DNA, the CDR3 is TGTGCCAGCAGCCCCCTGGGGCAAATCCAAGAGACCCAGTACTTC. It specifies CASSPLGQIQETQYF.

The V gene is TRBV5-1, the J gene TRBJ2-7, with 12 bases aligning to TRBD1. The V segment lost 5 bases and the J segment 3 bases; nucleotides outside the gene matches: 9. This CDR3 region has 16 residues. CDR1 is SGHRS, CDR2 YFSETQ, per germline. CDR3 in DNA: TGCGCCAGCAGAAAAATCGGGACAGGGGGCGGCTACGAGCAGTACTTC. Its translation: CASRKIGTGGGYEQYF.

CDR3 DNA sequence: TGCGCCAGCAGCTTGGGTACTAGCGGGGGGGCCGGTGAGCAGTTCTTC. Translation gives CASSLGTSGGAGEQFF. The chain employs TRBV5-1 and TRBJ2-1; 13 bases are a match to TRBD2. After removal of 0 bases from V and 9 bases from J, the junction contained 6 bases not matched to a gene. The CDR3 loop spans 16 amino acids. Looked up from germline, CDR1 is SGHRS and CDR2 is YFSETQ.

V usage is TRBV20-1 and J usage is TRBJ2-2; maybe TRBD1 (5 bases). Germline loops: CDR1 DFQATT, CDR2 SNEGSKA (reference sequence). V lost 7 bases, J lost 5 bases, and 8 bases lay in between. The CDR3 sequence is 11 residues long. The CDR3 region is CSVSGTGELFF. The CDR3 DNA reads TGCAGTGTTTCAGGGACCGGGGAGCTGTTTTTT.

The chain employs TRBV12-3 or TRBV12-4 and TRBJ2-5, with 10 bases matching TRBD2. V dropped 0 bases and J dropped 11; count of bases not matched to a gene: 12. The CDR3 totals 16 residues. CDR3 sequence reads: CASSLAGASGSYEQYF. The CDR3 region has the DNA TGTGCCAGCAGTTTAGCAGGGGCTAGCGGGAGCTATGAGCAGTACTTC.

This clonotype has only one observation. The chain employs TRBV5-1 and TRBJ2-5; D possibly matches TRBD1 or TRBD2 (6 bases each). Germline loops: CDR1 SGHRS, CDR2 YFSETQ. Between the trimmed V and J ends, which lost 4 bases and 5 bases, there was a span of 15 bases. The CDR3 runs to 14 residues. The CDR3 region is CASSPEGGGETQYF. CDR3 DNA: TGCGCCAGCAGCCCCGAGGGGGGCGGTGAGACCCAGTACTTC.

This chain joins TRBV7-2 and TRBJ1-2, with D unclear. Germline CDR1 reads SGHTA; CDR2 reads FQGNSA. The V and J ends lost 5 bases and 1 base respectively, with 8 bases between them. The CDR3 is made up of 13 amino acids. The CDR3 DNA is TGTGCCAGCAGCGCCCAGATTAACTATGGCTACACCTTC. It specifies CASSAQINYGYTF.

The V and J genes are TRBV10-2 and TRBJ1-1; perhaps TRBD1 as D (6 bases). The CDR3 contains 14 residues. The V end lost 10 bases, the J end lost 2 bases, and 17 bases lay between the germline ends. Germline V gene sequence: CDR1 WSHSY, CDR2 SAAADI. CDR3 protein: CATGGGGPNTEAFF. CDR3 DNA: TGCGCCACCGGAGGGGGGGGCCCTAACACTGAAGCTTTCTTT.

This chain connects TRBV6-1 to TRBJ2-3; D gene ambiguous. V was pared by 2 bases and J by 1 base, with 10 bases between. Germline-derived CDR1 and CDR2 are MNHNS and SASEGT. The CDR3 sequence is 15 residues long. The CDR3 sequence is CASSENTAGTDTQYF. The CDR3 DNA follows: TGTGCCAGCAGTGAAAACACAGCCGGCACAGATACGCAGTATTTT.

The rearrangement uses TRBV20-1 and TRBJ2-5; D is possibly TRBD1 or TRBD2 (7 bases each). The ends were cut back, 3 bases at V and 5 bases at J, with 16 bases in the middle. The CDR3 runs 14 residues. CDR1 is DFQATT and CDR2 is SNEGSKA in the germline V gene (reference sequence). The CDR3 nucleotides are TGCAGTGCTAGGAGGGGGGGGACAGACGAGACCCAGTACTTC. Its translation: CSARRGGTDETQYF.

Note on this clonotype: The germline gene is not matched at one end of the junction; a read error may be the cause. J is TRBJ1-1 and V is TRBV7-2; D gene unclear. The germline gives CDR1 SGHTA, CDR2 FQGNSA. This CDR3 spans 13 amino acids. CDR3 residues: CASSLDGNAEAFF. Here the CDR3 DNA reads TGTGCCAGCAGCTTAGATGGGAACGCTGAAGCTTTCTTT.

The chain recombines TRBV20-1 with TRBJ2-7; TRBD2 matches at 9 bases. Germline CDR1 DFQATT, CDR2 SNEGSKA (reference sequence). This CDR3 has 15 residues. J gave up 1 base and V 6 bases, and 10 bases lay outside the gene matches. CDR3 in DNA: TGCAGTGCGCGAATCCTAGCGGGACTTTCCTACGAGCAGTACTTC. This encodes CSARILAGLSYEQYF.

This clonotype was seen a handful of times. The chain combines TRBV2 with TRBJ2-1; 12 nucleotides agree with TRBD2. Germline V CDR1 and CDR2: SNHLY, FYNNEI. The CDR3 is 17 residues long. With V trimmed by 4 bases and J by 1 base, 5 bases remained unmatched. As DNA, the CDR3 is TGTGCCAGCAGTGCACTAGCGGGGGGACCTTCCTACAATGAGCAGTTCTTC. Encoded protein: CASSALAGGPSYNEQFF.

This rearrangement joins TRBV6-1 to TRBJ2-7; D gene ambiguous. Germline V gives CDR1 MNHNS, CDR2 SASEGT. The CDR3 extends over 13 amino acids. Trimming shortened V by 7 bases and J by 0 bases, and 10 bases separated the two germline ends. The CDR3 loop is CASIRKPSYEQYF. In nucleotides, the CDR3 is TGTGCCAGCATCAGGAAACCCTCCTACGAGCAGTACTTC.